These T cell receptor beta chains were read from a single sample in a study of cytomegalovirus exposure and HLA in healthy donors. The assay was immunoSEQ multiplex PCR, and TCRdb's table has in-frame clones only and misses some. The repertoire holds some 120,000 clones, with 81% as singletons. Sequenced input: PBMCs. Source of these receptors: a woman aged 25 to 39 in good health and CMV-seronegative. The CDR3 runs from the conserved cysteine through the conserved F or W. The D gene is left open where the match is weak. A clone size is listed for some rows: how often the clone was seen (once, few, many), or a class if it is expanded.

d_call	v_call	clone_size	j_call	cdr3_aa	cdr3_nt
TRBD2	TRBV5-3	NA	TRBJ2-1	CARSRWRGFIRNEQFF	TGTGCCAGAAGCCGATGGCGGGGGTTCATTAGAAATGAGCAGTTCTTC
TRBD1	TRBV7-9	few	TRBJ1-4	CASSPVQGAGEKLFF	TGTGCCAGCAGCCCGGTACAGGGGGCCGGTGAAAAACTGTTTTTT
TRBD1	TRBV28	NA	TRBJ1-5	CASSSGSGGGVDNQPQHF	TGTGCCAGCAGTTCGGGTTCAGGGGGCGGGGTTGACAATCAGCCCCAGCATTTT
TRBD2	TRBV7-7	NA	TRBJ2-1	CASSLAPPTSGRAYHEQFF	TGTGCCAGCAGCTTAGCGCCTCCTACTAGCGGGAGAGCATACCATGAGCAGTTCTTC
TRBD2	TRBV29-1	once	TRBJ2-1	CSVETSFGNEQFF	TGCAGCGTTGAGACTAGCTTCGGCAATGAGCAGTTCTTC
TRBD1	TRBV7-9	NA	TRBJ1-3	CASSSGQGAKGNTIYF	TGTGCCAGCAGCTCTGGACAGGGGGCTAAGGGCAACACCATATATTTT
NA	TRBV6-6	NA	TRBJ1-4	CASRVQGTNEKLFF	TGTGCCAGCAGAGTACAGGGAACTAATGAAAAACTGTTTTTT
NA	TRBV7-9	NA	TRBJ2-7	CASSPSSASYEQYF	TGTGCCAGCAGCCCCTCTAGCGCCTCCTACGAGCAGTACTTC
TRBD2	TRBV5-6	NA	TRBJ2-5	CASSLRLAGGYETQYF	TGTGCCAGCAGCTTGAGGCTAGCGGGAGGGTACGAGACCCAGTACTTC
NA	TRBV7-2	NA	TRBJ2-7	CASSLVGGTIGHEQYF	TGTGCCAGCAGCTTAGTGGGCGGGACCATTGGCCACGAGCAGTACTTC
NA	TRBV28	NA	TRBJ2-2	CASSFKGDSNTGELFF	TGTGCCAGCAGTTTTAAGGGGGATTCGAACACCGGGGAGCTGTTTTTT
NA	TRBV2	NA	TRBJ1-1	CASVQIGGSAEAFF	TGTGCCAGCGTCCAGATCGGGGGTTCGGCTGAAGCTTTCTTT
NA	TRBV28	NA	TRBJ2-2	CASSFFTGTGELFF	TGTGCCAGCAGTTTCTTCACAGGTACCGGGGAGCTGTTTTTT
NA	TRBV14	NA	TRBJ1-1	CASSPPGLNTEAFF	TGTGCCAGCAGCCCTCCGGGGTTGAACACTGAAGCTTTCTTT